The 18 T cell receptor beta chains listed next were all sequenced from one sample in a study of T cells in Graves' hyperthyroidism and ophthalmopathy. RNA transcripts served as the template for amplifying TCR beta CDR3 regions. With the HTBI primer set, the TCR CDR3 went through a first round of RT-PCR. TCRdb re-derived calls from the multiplex PCR reads in MiXCR, one entry per CDR3 protein. The table records roughly 500,000 distinct CDR3 sequences, around 50% of them present only once. The sequenced material came from peripheral blood or thyroid tissue (not recorded which). The receptors originated from an adult woman with Graves' disease, either hyperthyroidism or ophthalmopathy (not recorded which).

This clonotype was detected only a few times. V gene TRBV5-1 combines with J gene TRBJ1-1, with TRBD1 matching over 8 bases. V shed 0 bases, J shed 3 bases, and the junction held 4 bases outside the gene matches. Per germline, CDR1 SGHRS and CDR2 YFSETQ. CDR3 length: 15 residues. The CDR3 loop is CASSLDGQGDTEAFF. The DNA for the CDR3 is TGCGCCAGCAGCTTGGATGGACAGGGAGACACTGAAGCTTTCTTT.

Concerning this clonotype: A much larger clone lies a single base off, so this may be a read error. The J gene is TRBJ1-2, the V gene TRBV9; 7 nucleotides match TRBD1. Germline CDR1 reads SGDLS; CDR2 reads YYNGEE. The CDR3 is made up of 15 amino acids. V dropped 0 bases and J dropped 6; count of bases not matched to a gene: 8. CDR3 in amino acids: CASSVDAGGDDGYTF. CDR3 nucleotide sequence: TGTGCCAGCAGCGTAGATGCAGGGGGGGACGATGGCTACACCTTC.

With respect to this clonotype: Its ends do not fully match the called genes, so a read error is possible. The rearrangement joins TRBV29-1 to TRBJ2-7; 10 nucleotides match TRBD1. Per germline, CDR1 SQVTM and CDR2 ANQGSEA. There are 13 residues in the CDR3. CDR3 sequence (DNA): TGCAGCGTTGCCCGGACAGGGGGAAATGGCTACATCTTC. Translating it yields CSVARTGGNGYIF.

This clonotype has ten or more counts. The chain has TRBV6-5 and TRBJ1-1; D gene ambiguous. CDR1 MNHEY and CDR2 SVGAGI come from the germline V gene. V was trimmed by 2 bases and J by 4 bases, leaving 8 bases between them. This CDR3 has 13 residues. In DNA form, the CDR3 reads TGTGCCAGCAGTTACATTGCAGCCACTGAAGCTTTCTTT. Its translation: CASSYIAATEAFF.

This rearrangement joins TRBV29-1 to TRBJ1-5; possible D gene TRBD1, 5 bases. CDR3 length: 13 amino acids. The V end lost 7 bases, the J end lost 6 bases, and 16 bases lay between the germline ends. Germline V CDR1 and CDR2: SQVTM, ANQGSEA. CDR3 in DNA: TGCAGCGCCCGACCTGGGGGGGGTCAGCCCCAGCATTTT. This codes for CSARPGGGQPQHF.

This clonotype has at least ten counts. This sequence joins TRBV7-9 and TRBJ2-5; D is perhaps TRBD1 (6 bases). The V gene lost 5 bases and the J gene lost 2 bases, with 12 bases spanning the gap. CDR3 length: 14 residues. Germline V CDR1 and CDR2: SEHNR, FQNEAQ (reference sequence). The CDR3 coding sequence is TGTGCCAGCAGCATGCGACAGGTTCAAGAGACCCAGTACTTC. Residues: CASSMRQVQETQYF.

The V gene is TRBV20-1, the J gene TRBJ1-2; TRBD1 matches 7 bases. The CDR3 extends over 14 amino acids. The V segment lost 2 bases and the J segment 3 bases; nucleotides outside the gene matches: 6. Germline lookup yields CDR1 DFQATT and CDR2 SNEGSKA (reference sequence). The CDR3: CSARTGERDYGYTF. The CDR3 DNA reads as TGCAGTGCTAGAACAGGGGAAAGGGACTATGGCTACACCTTC.

The CDR3 bases are TGTGCCAGCAGCTTAAGTCTGGATCAGCCCCAGTACTTC. The encoded protein is CASSLSLDQPQYF. The chain links TRBV7-9 to TRBJ2-5; D is ambiguous. CDR1 is SEHNR, CDR2 FQNEAQ, per germline (reference sequence). The CDR3 has 13 residues. Trimming cost V 2 bases and J 9 bases, with 13 bases left between them.

This clonotype has at least ten counts. The chain is built from TRBV14 and TRBJ2-7, with D perhaps TRBD2 (5 bases). Germline loops: CDR1 SGHDN, CDR2 FVKESK. This CDR3 is 13 amino acids long. V was clipped by 0 bases and J by 9 bases, with 12 bases between them. The chain's CDR3 is CASSQDRAGPQYF. The CDR3 DNA reads TGTGCCAGCAGCCAAGATCGGGCGGGTCCGCAGTACTTC.

At least ten counts were recorded for this clonotype. The rearrangement uses TRBV10-3 and TRBJ1-2; D is unclear. Germline V gene data show CDR1 as ENHRY and CDR2 as SYGVKD. CDR3 length equals 14 residues. V dropped 4 bases and J dropped 4 bases, with 13 bases sitting between them. The CDR3 coding sequence is TGTGCCATCAGTGGTTTCTTCGAGGTCTATGGCTACACCTTC. Encoded protein: CAISGFFEVYGYTF.

V and J are TRBV19 and TRBJ1-3; D uncertain. Germline CDR1 reads LNHDA; CDR2 reads SQIVND (reference sequence). The germline V and J ends were trimmed by 1 base and 7 bases, with 11 bases remaining between them. This CDR3 region has 14 residues. The CDR3 DNA reads TGTGCCAGTAGTATAGTCTCCGGTATGAACACCATATATTTT. Translation gives CASSIVSGMNTIYF.

The V gene is TRBV3-1, the J gene TRBJ1-1; D is ambiguous. CDR3 length equals 14 residues. Germline V lookup: CDR1 LGHDT, CDR2 YNNKEL (reference sequence). V was trimmed by 4 bases and J by 11 bases, leaving 20 bases between them. The CDR3 loop is CASSPMTRKSPAFF. In nucleotides, the CDR3 is TGTGCCAGCAGCCCAATGACTAGAAAGTCGCCTGCTTTCTTT.

This chain connects TRBV10-3 to TRBJ2-2, with 7 bases that match TRBD1. This CDR3 is 14 amino acids long. J was trimmed by 3 bases and V by 8 bases; bases with no gene match: 6. Germline-derived CDR1 and CDR2 are ENHRY and SYGVKD. The CDR3 protein is CAISTGEHTGELFF. The DNA for the CDR3 is TGTGCCATCTCCACAGGGGAGCACACCGGGGAGCTGTTTTTT.

This clonotype occurred many times. The CDR3 DNA reads TGTGCCAGCAGCGTAGACAGCAGCTATGGCTACACCTTC. Encoded protein: CASSVDSSYGYTF. The chain carries TRBV7-8 and TRBJ1-2; perhaps TRBD1 as D (5 bases). Per germline, CDR1 SGHVS and CDR2 FQNEAQ. Trimming took 5 bases from V and 4 from J, leaving 11 bases between them. The length of the CDR3 is 13 residues.

Details on this clonotype: One end of the junction is discordant with germline, which a read error may explain. The chain couples TRBV10-3 to TRBJ2-6; D tentatively fits TRBD1 or TRBD2 (5 bases each). CDR1 ENHRY and CDR2 SYGVKD come from the germline V gene. This CDR3 comprises 13 residues. CDR3 amino acids: CAISPGRDDTEAF. The CDR3 coding sequence is TGTGCCATCAGCCCGGGACGGGACGACACTGAAGCTTTC.

This clonotype turned up a few times. The gene calls are TRBV6-1 and TRBJ2-2, with D hard to call. The CDR3 has 15 residues. V shed 2 bases and J shed 7 bases, with 14 bases lying between them. Germline V gene sequence: CDR1 MNHNS, CDR2 SASEGT. CDR3 DNA sequence: TGTGCCAGCAGTGAATGGCTAGTTGCTAACGGGGAGCTGTTTTTT. This translates into CASSEWLVANGELFF.

The table lists this clonotype with a few counts. The chain links TRBV7-9 to TRBJ2-6; 10 nucleotides match TRBD1. CDR1 is SEHNR and CDR2 is FQNEAQ in the germline V gene (reference sequence). After removal of 4 bases from V and 1 base from J, the junction contained 7 bases not matched to a gene. This CDR3 has 18 residues. CDR3 sequence reads: CASSSRRQGASGANVLTF. As DNA, the CDR3 is TGTGCCAGCAGCTCCCGACGACAGGGGGCGTCTGGGGCCAACGTCCTGACTTTC.

The chain is built from TRBV10-3 and TRBJ1-5; 10 positions match TRBD1. The J segment lost 7 bases and the V segment lost 10 bases, leaving 7 bases of the junction unmatched. The CDR3 is made up of 13 amino acids. Germline CDR1 is ENHRY and CDR2 is SYGVKD. In DNA, the CDR3 is TGTGCCACCGGGGACAGGGGAGGACAGCCCCAGCATTTT. The encoded protein is CATGDRGGQPQHF.